The 20 T cell receptor beta chains reported below all come from one sample, sequenced in a study of CD4 and CD8 cells across lung adenocarcinoma regions. TCRdb re-analysed the PCR reads in MiXCR, keeping a single row per CDR3 protein. The data contain several thousand distinct CDR3 sequences, approximately 50% of them seen just once; the ten biggest clones take up roughly a quarter. The sample taken for sequencing was CD4+ T cells from the center of a lung tumor. The receptors here all came from a female donor with lung adenocarcinoma. The CD4 and CD8 labels of this study may be unreliable.

The CDR3 nucleotides read TGTGCCAGGGGGCTGGGAGCCACAGACATTCAGTACTTC. It translates to CARGLGATDIQYF. The genes are TRBV11-2 and TRBJ2-4; D may correspond to TRBD1 or TRBD2 (5 bases each). The CDR3 has 13 amino acids. V lost 9 bases and J lost 8, with 17 bases in between. Germline values: CDR1 SGHAT, CDR2 FQNNGV.

This clonotype was seen more than once but under ten times. The genes are TRBV7-6 and TRBJ2-3; D is possibly TRBD2 (6 bases). Trimming cost V 3 bases and J 6 bases, with 13 bases left between them. CDR1 and CDR2 (germline): SGHVS, FNYEAQ. The length of the CDR3 is 14 residues. This CDR3 reads CASSFPQEGDTQYF. In DNA form, the CDR3 reads TGTGCCAGCAGCTTCCCGCAGGAGGGGGATACGCAGTATTTT.

The chain links TRBV25-1 to TRBJ2-1, with TRBD1 matching 8 bases. Per germline, CDR1 MGHDK and CDR2 SYGVNS. CDR3 length: 17 residues. V lost 2 bases and J lost 4; bases outside the gene matches: 10. The CDR3 protein is CASSEDRGQGRYNEQFF. The DNA of the CDR3 is TGTGCCAGCAGTGAAGACCGTGGACAGGGACGGTACAATGAGCAGTTCTTC.

V and J are TRBV7-8 and TRBJ1-5; D remains unclear. Trimming removed 3 bases from V and 1 base from J, with 4 bases in between. The CDR3 runs 13 residues. Germline-derived CDR1 and CDR2 are SGHVS and FQNEAQ. The CDR3 bases are TGTGCCAGCAGCTTCGACAGCAATCAGCCCCAGCATTTT. This translates into CASSFDSNQPQHF.

By sample fraction, this clonotype is large. DNA for the CDR3: TGTGCCAGCAGCTTAGTAGAGACTAGCGTCCATGAGCAGTTCTTC. This translates into CASSLVETSVHEQFF. This chain uses TRBV7-6 with TRBJ2-1; 8 nucleotides align to TRBD2. V shed 1 base and J 8 bases; nucleotides not matched to a gene: 7. The length of the CDR3 is 15 residues. The V gene's germline CDR1 is SGHVS and CDR2 FNYEAQ. Variable domain in full (rest from reference TRBV7-6 and TRBJ2-1): GAGVSQSPRYKVTKRGQDVALRCDPISGHVSLYWYRQALGQGPEFLTYFNYEAQQDKSGLPNDRFSAERPEGSISTLTIQRTEQRDSAMYRCASSLVETSVHEQFFGPGTRLTVL.

CDR3 nucleotide sequence: TGTGCCAGTAGTATGAGGGGTTTGGCTCGTTCAGAGACCCAGTACTTC. Its translation is CASSMRGLARSETQYF. The chain employs TRBV19 and TRBJ2-5; TRBD1 or TRBD2 may be the D gene (5 bases each). Germline CDR1 is LNHDA and CDR2 is SQIVND (reference sequence). The CDR3 has 16 amino acids. V lost 3 bases and J lost 4, with 18 bases in between.

CDR3 residues: CASSSRETQYF. The CDR3 DNA follows: TGTGCCAGCAGCTCGAGAGAGACCCAGTACTTC. This sequence joins TRBV7-2 and TRBJ2-4; D is undetermined. The J call may be mistaken, given a closer DNA end match to TRBJ2-5. The CDR3 is made up of 11 amino acids. CDR1 is SGHTA, CDR2 FQGNSA, per germline.

This clonotype showed up just a few times. The chain recombines TRBV7-2 with TRBJ2-3; no definite D call. Germline V gene lookup returns CDR1 SGHTA and CDR2 FQGNSA. Deletions cut 2 bases from V and 2 bases from J, with 11 bases between. The CDR3 runs to 15 residues. CDR3 in DNA: TGTGCCAGCAGCTTAAGACATCGGGTCACAGATACGCAGTATTTT. Translating it yields CASSLRHRVTDTQYF.

The V and J genes are TRBV27 and TRBJ2-1; D is unclear. The DNA matches TRBJ2-7 better at its end, which makes the J call doubtful. Germline V gene sequence: CDR1 MNHEY, CDR2 SMNVEV (reference sequence). The CDR3 sequence is 12 residues long. The CDR3 protein is CASSSASYEQYF. Written as DNA, the CDR3 is TGTGCCAGCAGTTCCGCCTCCTACGAGCAGTACTTC.

This clonotype was picked up one time. The chain is built from TRBV27 and TRBJ2-1, with 14 bases matching TRBD2. CDR3 length equals 21 residues. The germline gives CDR1 MNHEY, CDR2 SMNVEV (reference sequence). The J segment lost 4 bases and the V segment lost 2 bases, leaving 16 bases of the junction unmatched. The CDR3 bases are TGTGCCAGCAGTTTAGGGCCTGGCTCGACTAGCGGGAGGGGGGGGTACAATGAGCAGTTCTTC. The encoded protein is CASSLGPGSTSGRGGYNEQFF.

The rearrangement uses TRBV6-1 and TRBJ2-5; TRBD1 matches at 8 bases. Trimming cost V 6 bases and J 4 bases; bases outside gene matches: 7. The length of the CDR3 is 14 residues. CDR1 MNHNS and CDR2 SASEGT come from the germline V gene. The CDR3 here is CASSPTGGGETQYF. In DNA, the CDR3 is TGTGCCAGCAGCCCCACAGGGGGTGGAGAGACCCAGTACTTC.

This clonotype is classed as medium-sized. The J gene is TRBJ1-2, the V gene TRBV27, with D hard to call. Between the trimmed V and J ends, which lost 5 bases and 2 bases, there was a span of 9 bases. Germline V lookup: CDR1 MNHEY, CDR2 SMNVEV (reference sequence). The CDR3 totals 13 residues. This CDR3 is CASSPDGNYGYTF. For the CDR3, the DNA is TGTGCCAGCAGTCCCGACGGAAACTATGGCTACACCTTC.

This clonotype appeared a single time. CDR3 in amino acids: CAAGEGGRDQETQYF. DNA of the CDR3: TGCGCCGCGGGTGAAGGGGGCCGTGACCAAGAGACCCAGTACTTC. This chain uses TRBV4-1 with TRBJ2-5, with TRBD1 matching 7 bases. The length of the CDR3 is 15 residues. Germline V gives CDR1 MGHRA, CDR2 YSYEKL. V was clipped by 11 bases and J by 0 bases; unmatched bases: 12.

This sequence joins TRBV6-5 and TRBJ1-1, with D possibly being TRBD1 (6 bases). This CDR3 has 14 residues. CDR1 MNHEY and CDR2 SVGAGI come from the germline V gene. V was clipped by 4 bases and J by 1 base, with 10 bases between them. CDR3 sequence reads: CASSLAGANTEAFF. CDR3 nucleotides: TGTGCCAGCAGTTTGGCAGGGGCGAACACTGAAGCTTTCTTT.

This clonotype was observed a handful of times. The CDR3 DNA is TGTGCCAGCAGCTTAGCGGTGGCGGGGGGGAGCGGGGATACGCAGTATTTT. As protein: CASSLAVAGGSGDTQYF. This chain uses TRBV7-6 with TRBJ2-3, with 9 positions matching TRBD2. V lost 0 bases and J lost 6; bases outside the gene matches: 10. This CDR3 is built from 17 residues. Germline loops: CDR1 SGHVS, CDR2 FNYEAQ.

The chain is built from TRBV4-1 and TRBJ2-2; 8 nucleotides line up with TRBD2. The CDR3 has 14 residues. The V gene's germline CDR1 is MGHRA and CDR2 YSYEKL. The J segment lost 3 bases and the V segment lost 10 bases, leaving 7 bases of the junction unmatched. In DNA form, the CDR3 reads TGCGCCACCCGGGAGGGACTGTACACCGGGGAGCTGTTTTTT. It yields the protein CATREGLYTGELFF.

This clonotype qualifies as medium-sized. The V and J genes are TRBV6-5 and TRBJ2-5; no firm D call. Per the germline V gene, CDR1 is MNHEY and CDR2 is SVGAGI. This CDR3 comprises 15 residues. V was trimmed by 0 bases and J by 2 bases, leaving 10 bases between them. Here the CDR3 DNA reads TGTGCCAGCAGTTACTCCGGCAGGCAACAAGAGACCCAGTACTTC. Translating gives CASSYSGRQQETQYF.

The V gene is TRBV7-3, the J gene TRBJ2-1; 8 bases line up with TRBD1. CDR1 and CDR2 from the germline V gene are SGHTA and FQGTGA. V shed 2 bases and J 7 bases; nucleotides not matched to a gene: 4. The CDR3 has 14 amino acids. CDR3 region: CASSLDRGSNEQFF. The CDR3 DNA reads TGTGCCAGCAGCTTAGACAGGGGATCAAATGAGCAGTTCTTC.

The chain uses TRBV6-1 and TRBJ2-1, with TRBD2 identical over 15 bases. The better agreement between TRBJ2-7 and the DNA end casts doubt on the J call. Germline CDR1 MNHNS, CDR2 SASEGT. The CDR3 covers 17 residues. CDR3 coding DNA: TGTGCCAGCAGTGTGCGGACTAGCGGGAGGGGATCCTACGAGCAGTACTTC. Amino acids: CASSVRTSGRGSYEQYF.

This chain uses TRBV27 with TRBJ2-4, with unresolved D. The assigned J gene may be wrong: the sequence end matches TRBJ2-5 better. The CDR3 is 15 residues long. CDR1 and CDR2 (germline): MNHEY, SMNVEV (reference sequence). The CDR3 sequence is CARRHRGRDRKTQYF. CDR3 sequence (DNA): TGTGCCAGGAGGCACCGCGGCCGTGACCGAAAGACCCAGTACTTC.